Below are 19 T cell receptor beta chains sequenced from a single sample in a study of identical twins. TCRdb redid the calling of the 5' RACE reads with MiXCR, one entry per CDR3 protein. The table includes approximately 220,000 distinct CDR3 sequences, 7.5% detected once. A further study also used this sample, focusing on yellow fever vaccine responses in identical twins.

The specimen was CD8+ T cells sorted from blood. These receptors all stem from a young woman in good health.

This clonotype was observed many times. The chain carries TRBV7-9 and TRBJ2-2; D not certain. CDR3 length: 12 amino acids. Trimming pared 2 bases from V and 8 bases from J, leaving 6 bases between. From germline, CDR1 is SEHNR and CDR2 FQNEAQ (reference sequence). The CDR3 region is CASSLSFGELFF. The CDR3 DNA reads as TGTGCCAGCAGCTTATCTTTTGGGGAGCTGTTTTTT. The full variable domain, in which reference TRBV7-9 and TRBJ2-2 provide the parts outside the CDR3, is DTGVSQNPRHKITKRGQNVTFRCDPISEHNRLYWYRQTLGQGPEFLTYFQNEAQLEKSRLLSDRFSAERPKGSFSTLEIQRTEQGDSAMYLCASSLSFGELFFGEGSRLTVL.

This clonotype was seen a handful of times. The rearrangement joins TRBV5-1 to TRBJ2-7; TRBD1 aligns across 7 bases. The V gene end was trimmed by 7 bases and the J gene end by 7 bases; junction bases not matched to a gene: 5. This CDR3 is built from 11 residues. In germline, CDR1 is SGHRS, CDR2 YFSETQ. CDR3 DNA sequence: TGCGCCAGCCGACAGGGTTGGGAGCAGTACTTC. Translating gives CASRQGWEQYF. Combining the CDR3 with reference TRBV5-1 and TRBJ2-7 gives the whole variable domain KAGVTQTPRYLIKTRGQQVTLSCSPISGHRSVSWYQQTPGQGLQFLFEYFSETQRNKGNFPGRFSGRQFSNSRSEMNVSTLELGDSALYLCASRQGWEQYFGPGTRLTVT.

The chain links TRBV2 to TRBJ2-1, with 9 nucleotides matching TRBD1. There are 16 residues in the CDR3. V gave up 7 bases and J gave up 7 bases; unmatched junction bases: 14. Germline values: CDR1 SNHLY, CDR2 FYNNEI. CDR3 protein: CASTLPQGALWNEQFF. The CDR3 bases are TGTGCCAGCACACTACCACAGGGGGCGCTTTGGAATGAGCAGTTCTTC.

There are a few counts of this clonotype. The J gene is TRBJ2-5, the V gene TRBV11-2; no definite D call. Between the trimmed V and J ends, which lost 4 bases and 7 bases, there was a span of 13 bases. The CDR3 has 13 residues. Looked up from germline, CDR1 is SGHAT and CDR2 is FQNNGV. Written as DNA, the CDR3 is TGTGCCAGCAGCTCAACGGCCACCGGGACCCAGTACTTC. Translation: CASSSTATGTQYF.

Here the CDR3 reads CASSLEGLAGGPTDTQYF. The CDR3 nucleotides read TGTGCCAGCAGCTTAGAGGGACTAGCGGGGGGGCCGACAGATACGCAGTATTTT. The chain uses TRBV11-2 and TRBJ2-3; TRBD2 agrees at 16 bases. Germline V gene lookup returns CDR1 SGHAT and CDR2 FQNNGV. The length of the CDR3 is 18 residues. The V and J ends lost 0 bases and 3 bases, in that order; junction bases with no gene match: 3.

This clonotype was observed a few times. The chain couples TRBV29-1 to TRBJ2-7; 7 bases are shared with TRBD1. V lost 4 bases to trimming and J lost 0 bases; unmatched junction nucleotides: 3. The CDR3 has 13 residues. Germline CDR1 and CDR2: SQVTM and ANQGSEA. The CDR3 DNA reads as TGCAGCGTTGTTGGGACAGCCTCCTACGAGCAGTACTTC. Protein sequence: CSVVGTASYEQYF.

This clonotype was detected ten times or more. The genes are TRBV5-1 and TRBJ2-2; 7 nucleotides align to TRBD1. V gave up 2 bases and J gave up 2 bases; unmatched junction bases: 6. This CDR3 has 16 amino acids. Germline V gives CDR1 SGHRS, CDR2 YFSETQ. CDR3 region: CASSFPGTDNTGELFF. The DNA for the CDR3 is TGCGCCAGCAGCTTCCCCGGGACAGATAACACCGGGGAGCTGTTTTTT.

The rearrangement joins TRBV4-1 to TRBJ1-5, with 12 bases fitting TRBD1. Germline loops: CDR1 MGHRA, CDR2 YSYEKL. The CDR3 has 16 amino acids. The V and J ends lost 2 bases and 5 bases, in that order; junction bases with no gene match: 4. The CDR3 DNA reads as TGCGCCAGCAGCCAAACGGGACAGGGGGCGGATCAGCCCCAGCATTTT. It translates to CASSQTGQGADQPQHF.

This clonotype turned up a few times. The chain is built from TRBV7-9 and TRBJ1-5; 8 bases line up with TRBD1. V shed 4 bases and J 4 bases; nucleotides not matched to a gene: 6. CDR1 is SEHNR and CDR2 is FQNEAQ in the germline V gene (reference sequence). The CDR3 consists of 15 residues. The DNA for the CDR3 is TGTGCCAGCAGCTCCCGGGACAGGCGAAATCAGCCCCAGCATTTT. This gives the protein CASSSRDRRNQPQHF. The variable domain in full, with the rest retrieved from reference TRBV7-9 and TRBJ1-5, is DTGVSQNPRHKITKRGQNVTFRCDPISEHNRLYWYRQTLGQGPEFLTYFQNEAQLEKSRLLSDRFSAERPKGSFSTLEIQRTEQGDSAMYLCASSSRDRRNQPQHFGDGTRLSIL.

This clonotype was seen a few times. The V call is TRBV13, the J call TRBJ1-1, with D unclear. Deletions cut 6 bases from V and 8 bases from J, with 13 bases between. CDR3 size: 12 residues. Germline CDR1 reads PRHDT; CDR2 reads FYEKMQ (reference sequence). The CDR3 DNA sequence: TGTGCCAGCAGTTTAACACAGACCGAAGCTTTCTTT. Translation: CASSLTQTEAFF.

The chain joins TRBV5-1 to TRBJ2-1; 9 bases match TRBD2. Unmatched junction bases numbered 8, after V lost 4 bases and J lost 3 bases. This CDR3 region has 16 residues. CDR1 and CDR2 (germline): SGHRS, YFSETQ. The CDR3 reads CASSPELAGHYNEQFF. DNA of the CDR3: TGCGCCAGCAGCCCTGAGCTAGCGGGACACTACAATGAGCAGTTCTTC.

As DNA, the CDR3 is TGTGCCACCAGCAGGGGGGGAGGGATCCTTACTGAAGCTTTCTTT. Protein product: CATSRGGGILTEAFF. This chain uses TRBV15 with TRBJ1-1, with a possible D match to TRBD1 (5 bases). Per the germline V gene, CDR1 is LNHNV and CDR2 is YYDKDF (reference sequence). Trimming removed 3 bases at V and 5 bases at J, with 16 bases between. The CDR3 has 15 residues.

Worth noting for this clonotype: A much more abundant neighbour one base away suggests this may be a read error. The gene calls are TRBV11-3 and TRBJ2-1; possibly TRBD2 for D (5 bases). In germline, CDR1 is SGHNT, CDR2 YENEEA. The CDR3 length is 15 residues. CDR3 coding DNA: TGTACCAGCAGCCCGGGGAGTCTAGGGTTACGGGAGCAGTTCTTC. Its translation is CTSSPGSLGLREQFF.

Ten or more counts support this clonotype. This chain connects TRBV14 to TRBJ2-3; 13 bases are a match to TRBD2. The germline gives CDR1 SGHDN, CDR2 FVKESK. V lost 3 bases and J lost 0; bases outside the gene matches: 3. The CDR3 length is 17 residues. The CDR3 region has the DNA TGTGCCAGCAGCCACCGGACTAGCGGGGGCAGCACAGATACGCAGTATTTT. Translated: CASSHRTSGGSTDTQYF.

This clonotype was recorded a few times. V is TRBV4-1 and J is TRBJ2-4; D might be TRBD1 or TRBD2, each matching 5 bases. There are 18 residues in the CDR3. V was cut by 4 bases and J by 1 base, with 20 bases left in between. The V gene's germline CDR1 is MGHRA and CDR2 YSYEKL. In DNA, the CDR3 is TGCGCCAGCAGCCCGTATTTATCCCCGGGGACGGCCAAAAACATTCAGTACTTC. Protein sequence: CASSPYLSPGTAKNIQYF.

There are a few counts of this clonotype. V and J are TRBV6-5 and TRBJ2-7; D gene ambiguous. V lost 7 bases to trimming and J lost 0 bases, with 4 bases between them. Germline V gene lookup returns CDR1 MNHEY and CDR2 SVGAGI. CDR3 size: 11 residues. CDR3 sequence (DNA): TGTGCCAGCAAAAGCTCCTACGAGCAGTACTTC. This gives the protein CASKSSYEQYF.

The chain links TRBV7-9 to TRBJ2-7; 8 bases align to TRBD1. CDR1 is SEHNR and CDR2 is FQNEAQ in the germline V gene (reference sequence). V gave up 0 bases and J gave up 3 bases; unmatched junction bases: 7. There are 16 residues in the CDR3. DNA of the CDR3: TGTGCCAGCAGCTTAGCGCAGGGGGCGGATGGCTACGAGCAGTACTTC. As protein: CASSLAQGADGYEQYF.

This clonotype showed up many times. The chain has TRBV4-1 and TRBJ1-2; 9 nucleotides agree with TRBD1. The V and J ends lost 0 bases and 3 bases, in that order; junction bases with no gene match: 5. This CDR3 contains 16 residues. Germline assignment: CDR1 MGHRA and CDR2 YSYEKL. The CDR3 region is CASSQDWDRDDYGYTF. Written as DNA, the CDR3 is TGCGCCAGCAGCCAAGATTGGGACAGGGATGACTATGGCTACACCTTC.

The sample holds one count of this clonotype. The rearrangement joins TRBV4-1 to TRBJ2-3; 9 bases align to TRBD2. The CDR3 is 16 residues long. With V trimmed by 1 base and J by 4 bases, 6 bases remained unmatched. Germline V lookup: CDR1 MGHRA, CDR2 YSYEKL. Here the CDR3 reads CASSQVLAGSPDTQYF. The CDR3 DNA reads TGCGCCAGCAGCCAAGTTCTAGCGGGGTCCCCAGATACGCAGTATTTT.